The entry below describes one TCR beta chain. Seattle enrolled patients during active infection and tracked them longitudinally. How the authors handled the data: Quantification of nucleated cells was approximated via reference gene primer amplification. The data were produced by immunoSEQ multiplex PCR, yet TCRdb's version contains in-frame clones alone and is incomplete. V, J and clone size reflect that table, while D and trimming were determined from the DNA. This table has approximately 96,000 clones, 85% to 90% appearing once. The sample belongs to a study of blood T cell repertoires in COVID-19. Study information: Material from acute and convalescent COVID-19 was sourced from the United States, Italy and Spain. T cells, B-cell-depleted T cells, or PBMCs provided the cDNA or gDNA that served as material.

Germline V lookup: CDR1 SGHTA, CDR2 FQGTGA. The CDR3 sequence is 16 residues long. J gave up 14 bases and V 5 bases, and 14 bases lay outside the gene matches. J is TRBJ1-6 and V is TRBV7-3; 11 bases are shared with TRBD1. The TCR was taken from a human donor with COVID-19, enrolled during active disease. The donor label of this sample is uncertain. The sample consisted of peripheral blood. The CDR3 region is CASSPTGQGEYSSLHF. The DNA for the CDR3 is TGTGCCAGCAGCCCGACGGGACAGGGGGAATATTCTTCCCTCCACTTT.